The 6 T cell receptor beta chains listed next were all sequenced from one sample in a study of untreated major depressive disorder. Study results and limitations: TRBV05-01 (Vbeta 5.1) usage was higher in CD4+ T cells of depressed patients than controls.

These receptors are not linked to any known antigen. Libraries were prepared by immunoSEQ multiplex PCR; TCRdb keeps only in-frame clonotypes and omits some of them. The sample includes approximately 15,000 clones, around 90% of them seen just once. The sequenced sample was CD4+ T cells from PBMCs. The receptors stem from a man aged 25 to 40 with major depressive disorder.

The rearrangement joins TRBV6-5 to TRBJ1-1; 8 positions match TRBD1. This CDR3 comprises 15 residues. V was pared by 10 bases and J by 7 bases, with 17 bases of the junction left unmatched. Germline V lookup: CDR1 MNHEY, CDR2 SVGAGI. The CDR3 loop reads CATYLARTGRGEAFF. For the CDR3, the DNA is TGTGCCACCTATCTTGCTAGGACAGGGCGGGGTGAAGCTTTCTTT.

The chain joins TRBV2 to TRBJ1-1; the D gene is possibly TRBD1 (5 bases). Trimming removed 4 bases at V and 1 base at J, with 10 bases between. The germline V gene has CDR1 SNHLY and CDR2 FYNNEI. This CDR3 contains 14 residues. The chain's CDR3 is CASSARQKNTEAFF. Here the CDR3 DNA reads TGTGCCAGCAGTGCCCGACAGAAGAACACTGAAGCTTTCTTT.

The J gene is TRBJ2-2, the V gene TRBV5-1; D uncertain. The V end was cut by 4 bases, the J end by 0 bases, with 4 bases between. Germline values: CDR1 SGHRS, CDR2 YFSETQ. The CDR3 extends over 13 amino acids. The CDR3 DNA follows: TGCGCCAGCAGCGTTTCGAACACCGGGGAGCTGTTTTTT. Translation gives CASSVSNTGELFF.

The genes are TRBV7-9 and TRBJ1-4; D gene ambiguous. The CDR3 covers 16 residues. CDR1 is SEHNR, CDR2 FQNEAQ, per germline (reference sequence). V gave up 1 base and J gave up 5 bases, with 14 bases separating them. The CDR3 sequence: CASSLESTGMNEKLFF. The CDR3 DNA sequence: TGTGCCAGCAGCTTAGAATCAACTGGGATGAATGAAAAACTGTTTTTT. The full variable domain, its missing parts supplied by reference TRBV7-9 and TRBJ1-4, is DTGVSQNPRHKITKRGQNVTFRCDPISEHNRLYWYRQTLGQGPEFLTYFQNEAQLEKSRLLSDRFSAERPKGSFSTLEIQRTEQGDSAMYLCASSLESTGMNEKLFFGSGTQLSVL.

V gene TRBV11-2 combines with J gene TRBJ2-1; D is unclear. V gave up 1 base and J gave up 9 bases, with 13 bases separating them. The CDR3 consists of 14 residues. CDR1 SGHAT and CDR2 FQNNGV come from the germline V gene. The CDR3 reads CASSLGREVSEQFF. CDR3 bases: TGTGCCAGCAGCTTAGGCCGCGAAGTTAGTGAGCAGTTCTTC.

The rearrangement joins TRBV5-1 to TRBJ1-6; TRBD1 agrees at 12 bases. The V gene end was trimmed by 0 bases and the J gene end by 9 bases; junction bases not matched to a gene: 1. Germline CDR1 SGHRS, CDR2 YFSETQ. The CDR3 runs to 15 residues. The DNA of the CDR3 is TGCGCCAGCAGCTTGGCGGGACAGGGGGCTTCACCCCTCCACTTT. This translates into CASSLAGQGASPLHF.